This T cell receptor (beta chain) was recorded in a study of shared clonotypes between healthy human individuals (dated by TCRdb to about 2020). With regard to the full study: The cohort included a few men and a couple of women between 18 and 49 years of age. For each donor, CD4 naive and CD4 memory were each run on three plates, CD8 naive on two plates, and CD8 memory on one plate. To estimate repertoire size and how much clonotype sharing occurs between individuals, the study deeply sequenced the blood TCR repertoires of five healthy adults. To increase sequencing depth and limit assay-specific biases, TCR repertoire library preparation and sequencing were carried out by different laboratories using diverse techniques. Per donor, leukapheresis produced somewhere between about 0.94 and 8.9 billion PBMCs.

Healthy HIV-negative adults with no recently reported acute infections or vaccinations were included as donors. All donors were Caucasian adults living in Nashville, Tennessee, USA. CD4+ T cells were enriched through magnetic negative selection, after which naive cells were positively selected on CD45RA and the remaining negative fraction served as the memory subset. Blood was collected by leukapheresis, and PBMCs were isolated by Ficoll-Histopaque density gradient centrifugation and then cryopreserved in liquid nitrogen vapor phase. Purity and quantity of every magnetically sorted T cell population were checked by analytical flow cytometry. From each sorted fraction, genomic DNA was isolated and quantified by UV absorbance on a Nanodrop 2000c. Overall results and qualifications from the work: Larger estimated clonotype richness was generally found for naive subsets than for memory subsets. Pairwise subsampling indicated that sequencing depth was expected to affect the degree of clonotype sharing among donors. Higher generation probabilities were observed for clonotypes shared by all four sorted-subset donors than for non-shared clonotypes. Across a few donors, approximately 4.9% of naive CD4, roughly 3.5% of naive CD8, 2.3% of memory CD4, and about 0.44% of memory CD8 clonotypes were shared. Rarefaction of sorted-subset datasets indicated incomplete sequencing despite the large sequencing depth. The genetic and exposure-history diversity represented was limited by the small number of donors. Sampling was restricted to blood, and TCR repertoires in tissue are likely to differ from TCR repertoires in blood.

A remark on this clone: Its target antigen remains unknown. No qualities accompany the bases; no much larger clone lies one base away.

The CDR3 measures 16 amino acids from cysteine to phenylalanine. Of the read, only the CDR3 DNA is kept; its 48 bases are in frame from base 1. From the germline V gene, CDR1 is SGHTA and CDR2 is FQGNSA. V is cut by 1 base and J by 3 bases, and the space between the germline ends is 15 bases. Using the deep immunoSEQ assay, multiplex PCR amplified TCR CDR3 regions from genomic DNA. For each cell subset, the extracted genomic DNA was distributed evenly across all wells of several immunoSEQ 96-well plates, and each plate served as one replicate. For sorted subsets, 200 to 250 ng genomic DNA, equal to 30,000 to 35,000 T cell genomes, was loaded into each replicate PCR. Purified libraries were quantified with a Qubit 3.0 fluorometer, sized on a Bioanalyzer 2100, and re-quantified with the KAPA Library Quantification kit. Each immunoSEQ 96-well plate was sequenced on its own single-read 150-cycle Illumina NextSeq 550 flow cell. The paper's data handling went like this. Because the immunoSEQ output held only junctional sequences and lacked quality scores, the filtering could not match the filtering applied to full-length reads. Sequences were annotated with PyIR, a Python wrapper for IgBLAST v1.9, and V/J genes and CDR3 were assigned using IMGT germline references. Reads with weak V/J assignments (E-value above 1e-6), missing CDR3, stop codons, out-of-frame junctions, or ambiguous translated residues were removed. V3J clonotypes were defined as sequences sharing the same inferred V gene, J gene, and CDR3 amino acid sequence. The percentage overlap between two repertoires was calculated by dividing the number of shared unique clonotypes by the size of the smaller repertoire. Three approaches were used to assess repertoire richness: RTK rarefaction, the Chao1 estimator, and Recon v2.1 estimates of unobserved clonotypes. Generation probabilities for all TCRbeta clonotypes obtained by the gDNA method from several donors were computed using OLGA. What TCRdb holds here is the immuneACCESS table cut down to in-frame rearrangements. Part of the clones is not present; checked against another copy, under half of the missing clones reflect an unresolved V gene, and the others are unexplained. Clone size and V and J calls were adopted from that table, with D and trimming inferred from the DNA. This sample holds just over 2,000,000 clones; 95% were observed only once. More than 0.1% of the sample goes to the ten largest clones.

The sequencing input was naive CD4+ T cells sorted from blood. The sample's cell subset or site label, in plain terms: CD45RA+ positively selected. The TCR comes from a young man in good health. The sequence joins TRBV7-2 to TRBJ1-1, and TRBD1 may be the D gene, going by 5 matching bases. Here is the DNA: TGTGCCAGCAGCTTAGAGGGCTGGTGGGGGGACACTGAAGCTTTCTTT. Translation gives CASSLEGWWGDTEAFF.